These 8 T cell receptor beta chains were all obtained from the same sample, sequenced in a study of T cell repertoires in cytomegalovirus infection. MiXCR was run by TCRdb on the reads, yielding one entry per CDR3 protein. This table has just under 300,000 distinct CDR3 sequences, about 9.1% appearing once. Material for sequencing was PBMCs. Receptor source: a human donor in good health (CMV status not recorded). Some clones in this sample may be carry-over from other donors' samples.

This clonotype was recorded many times. The V and J genes are TRBV5-6 and TRBJ1-5; no reliable D call. The V gene's germline CDR1 is SGHDT and CDR2 YYEEEE. This CDR3 comprises 14 residues. The V gene lost 0 bases and the J gene lost 4 bases, with 8 bases spanning the gap. In nucleotides, the CDR3 is TGTGCCAGCAGCTTGGGTCGGAGTAATCAGCCCCAGCATTTT. This codes for CASSLGRSNQPQHF.

Ten or more counts support this clonotype. In DNA form, the CDR3 reads TGCAGTGCTACTCTAGCGGTATATAACAATGAGCAGTTCTTC. Its protein is CSATLAVYNNEQFF. The V call is TRBV20-1, the J call TRBJ2-1, with 7 bases matching TRBD2. V was clipped by 4 bases and J by 5 bases; unmatched bases: 8. There are 14 residues in the CDR3. From germline, CDR1 is DFQATT and CDR2 SNEGSKA (reference sequence).

CDR3 sequence (DNA): TGCAGTGCTGGCCCCAAGGGGGAGAAGTACAATGAGCAGTTCTTC. The encoded protein is CSAGPKGEKYNEQFF. This rearrangement joins TRBV20-1 to TRBJ2-1; the D gene is possibly TRBD1 (6 bases). The V end lost 5 bases, the J end lost 4 bases, and 18 bases lay between the germline ends. The CDR3 consists of 15 residues. Per the germline V gene, CDR1 is DFQATT and CDR2 is SNEGSKA (reference sequence).

At least ten counts were recorded for this clonotype. This chain uses TRBV7-6 with TRBJ2-7, with 9 positions matching TRBD2. CDR3 length: 14 residues. CDR1 and CDR2 from the germline V gene are SGHVS and FNYEAQ. V trimming: 5 bases; J trimming: 1 base; junction bases outside the gene matches: 3. The CDR3 loop reads CASSPTSGSYEQYF. Here the CDR3 DNA reads TGTGCCAGCAGCCCGACTAGCGGATCCTACGAGCAGTACTTC.

In its sample, this clonotype was seen many times. The chain combines TRBV7-6 with TRBJ1-1; no firm D call. The length of the CDR3 is 14 residues. V gave up 5 bases and J gave up 0 bases, with 10 bases separating them. The germline V gene has CDR1 SGHVS and CDR2 FNYEAQ. CDR3 in amino acids: CASSPSPVNTEAFF. CDR3 in DNA: TGTGCCAGCAGCCCGTCCCCAGTGAACACTGAAGCTTTCTTT.

This clonotype has more than one count but fewer than ten. The CDR3 DNA follows: TGCAGTGCTAGAGTGACAGGGGGCACCTACGAGCAGTACTTC. This codes for CSARVTGGTYEQYF. The chain has TRBV20-1 and TRBJ2-7, with 10 bases matching TRBD1. The CDR3 spans 14 residues. Trimming removed 1 base from V and 2 bases from J; junction bases left unmatched: 2. Germline V gene sequence: CDR1 DFQATT, CDR2 SNEGSKA (reference sequence).

This clonotype has at least ten counts. J is TRBJ2-1 and V is TRBV10-3; 9 nucleotides align to TRBD1. This CDR3 comprises 15 residues. Germline CDR1 is ENHRY and CDR2 is SYGVKD. With V trimmed by 6 bases and J by 5 bases, 8 bases remained unmatched. The CDR3 region is CAIRDGQGLHNEQFF. The DNA of the CDR3 is TGTGCCATCAGAGATGGACAGGGGCTCCACAATGAGCAGTTCTTC.

This clonotype was seen at least ten times. This sequence joins TRBV7-8 and TRBJ2-5; 7 nucleotides agree with TRBD2. J was trimmed by 4 bases and V by 1 base; bases with no gene match: 9. In germline, CDR1 is SGHVS, CDR2 FQNEAQ. The CDR3 sequence is 16 residues long. CDR3 sequence: CASSLVSGLTRETQYF. The CDR3 DNA reads TGTGCCAGCAGCTTAGTATCGGGACTAACCAGAGAGACCCAGTACTTC.